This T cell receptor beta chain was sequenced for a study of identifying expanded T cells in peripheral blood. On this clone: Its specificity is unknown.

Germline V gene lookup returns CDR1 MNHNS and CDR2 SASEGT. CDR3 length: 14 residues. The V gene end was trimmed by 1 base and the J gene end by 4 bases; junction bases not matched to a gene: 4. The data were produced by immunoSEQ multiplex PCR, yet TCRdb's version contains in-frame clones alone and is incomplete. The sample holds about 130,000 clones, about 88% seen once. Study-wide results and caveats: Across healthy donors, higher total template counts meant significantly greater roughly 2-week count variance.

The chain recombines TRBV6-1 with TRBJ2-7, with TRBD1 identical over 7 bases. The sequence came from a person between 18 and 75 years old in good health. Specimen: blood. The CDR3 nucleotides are TGTGCCAGCAGTGAAGAACCCAGGGGGTACGAGCAGTACTTC. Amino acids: CASSEEPRGYEQYF.